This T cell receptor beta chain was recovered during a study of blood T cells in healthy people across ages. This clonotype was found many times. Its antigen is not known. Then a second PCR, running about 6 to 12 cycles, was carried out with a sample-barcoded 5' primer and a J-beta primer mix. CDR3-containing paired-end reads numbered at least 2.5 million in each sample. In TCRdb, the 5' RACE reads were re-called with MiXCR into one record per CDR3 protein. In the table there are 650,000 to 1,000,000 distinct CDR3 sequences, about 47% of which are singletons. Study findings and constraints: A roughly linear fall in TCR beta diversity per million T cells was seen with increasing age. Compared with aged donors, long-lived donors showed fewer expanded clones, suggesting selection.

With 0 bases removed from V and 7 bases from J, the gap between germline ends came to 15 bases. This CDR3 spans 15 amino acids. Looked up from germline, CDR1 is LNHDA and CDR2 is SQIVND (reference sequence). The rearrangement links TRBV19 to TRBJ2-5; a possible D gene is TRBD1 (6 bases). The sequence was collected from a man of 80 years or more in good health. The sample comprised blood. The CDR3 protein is CASSIDGTPWGTQYF. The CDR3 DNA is TGTGCCAGTAGTATAGATGGGACACCGTGGGGGACCCAGTACTTC.